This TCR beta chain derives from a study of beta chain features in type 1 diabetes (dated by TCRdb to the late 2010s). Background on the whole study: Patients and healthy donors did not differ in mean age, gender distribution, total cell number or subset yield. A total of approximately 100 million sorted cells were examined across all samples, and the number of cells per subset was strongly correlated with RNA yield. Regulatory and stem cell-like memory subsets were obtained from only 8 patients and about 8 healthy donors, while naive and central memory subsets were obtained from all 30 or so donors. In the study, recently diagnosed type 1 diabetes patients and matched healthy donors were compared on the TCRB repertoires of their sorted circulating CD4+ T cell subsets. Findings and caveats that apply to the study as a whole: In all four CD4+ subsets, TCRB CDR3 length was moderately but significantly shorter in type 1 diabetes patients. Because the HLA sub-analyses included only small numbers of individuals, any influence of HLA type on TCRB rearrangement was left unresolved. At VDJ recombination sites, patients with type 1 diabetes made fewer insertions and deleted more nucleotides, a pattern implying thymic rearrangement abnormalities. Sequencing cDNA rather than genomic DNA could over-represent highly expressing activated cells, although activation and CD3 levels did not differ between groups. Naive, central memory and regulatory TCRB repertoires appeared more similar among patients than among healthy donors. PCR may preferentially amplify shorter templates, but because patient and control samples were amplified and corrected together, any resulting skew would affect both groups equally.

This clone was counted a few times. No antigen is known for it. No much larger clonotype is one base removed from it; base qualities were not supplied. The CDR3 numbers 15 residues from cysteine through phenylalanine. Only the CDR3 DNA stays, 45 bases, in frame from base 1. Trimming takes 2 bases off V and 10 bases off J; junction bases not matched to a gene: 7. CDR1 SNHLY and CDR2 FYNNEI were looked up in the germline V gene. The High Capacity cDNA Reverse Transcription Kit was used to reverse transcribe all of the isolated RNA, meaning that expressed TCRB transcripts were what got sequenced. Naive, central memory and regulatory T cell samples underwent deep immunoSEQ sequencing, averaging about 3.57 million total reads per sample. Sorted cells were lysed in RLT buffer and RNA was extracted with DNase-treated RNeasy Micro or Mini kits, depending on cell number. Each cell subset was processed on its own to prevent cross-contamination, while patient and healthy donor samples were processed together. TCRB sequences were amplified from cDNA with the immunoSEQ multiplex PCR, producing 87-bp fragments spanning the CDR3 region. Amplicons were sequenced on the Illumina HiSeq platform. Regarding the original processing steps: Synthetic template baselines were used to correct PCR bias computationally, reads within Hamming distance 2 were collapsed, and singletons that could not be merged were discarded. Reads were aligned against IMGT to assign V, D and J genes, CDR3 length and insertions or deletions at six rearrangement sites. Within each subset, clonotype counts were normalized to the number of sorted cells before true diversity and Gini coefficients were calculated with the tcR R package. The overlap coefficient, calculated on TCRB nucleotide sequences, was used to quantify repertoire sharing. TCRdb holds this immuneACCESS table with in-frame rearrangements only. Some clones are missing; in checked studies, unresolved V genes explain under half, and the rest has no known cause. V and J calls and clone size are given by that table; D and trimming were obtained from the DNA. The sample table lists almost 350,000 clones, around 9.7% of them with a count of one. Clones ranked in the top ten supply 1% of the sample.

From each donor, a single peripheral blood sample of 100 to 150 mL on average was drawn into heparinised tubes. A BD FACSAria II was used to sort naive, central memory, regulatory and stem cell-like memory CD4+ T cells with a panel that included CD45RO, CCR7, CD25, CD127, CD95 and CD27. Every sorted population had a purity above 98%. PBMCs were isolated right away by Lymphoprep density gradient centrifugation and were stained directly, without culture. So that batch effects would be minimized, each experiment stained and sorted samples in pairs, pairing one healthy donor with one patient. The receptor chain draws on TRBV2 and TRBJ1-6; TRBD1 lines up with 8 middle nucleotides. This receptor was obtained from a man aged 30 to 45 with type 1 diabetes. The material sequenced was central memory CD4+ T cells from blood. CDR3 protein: CASSEKGQGVSPLHF. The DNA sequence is TGTGCCAGCAGTGAAAAAGGACAGGGTGTCTCACCCCTCCACTTT.